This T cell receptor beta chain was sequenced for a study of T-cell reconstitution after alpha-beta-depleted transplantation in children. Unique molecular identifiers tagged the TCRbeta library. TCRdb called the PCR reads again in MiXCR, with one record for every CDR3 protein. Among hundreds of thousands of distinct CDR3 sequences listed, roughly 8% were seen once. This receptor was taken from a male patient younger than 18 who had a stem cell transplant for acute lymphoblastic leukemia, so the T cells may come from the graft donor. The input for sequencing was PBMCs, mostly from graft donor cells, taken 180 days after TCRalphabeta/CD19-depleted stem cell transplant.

The CDR3 DNA sequence: TGTGCCAGCAGCCCTAGGACTAGCGGTAATCAAGAGACCCAGTACTTC. Its translation is CASSPRTSGNQETQYF. The V and J genes are TRBV9 and TRBJ2-5; 10 bases are shared with TRBD2. With 4 bases clipped from V and 2 bases from J, the junction kept 8 bases outside the gene matches. This CDR3 contains 16 residues. Germline V CDR1 and CDR2: SGDLS, YYNGEE.